The present entry profiles one T cell receptor (beta chain) with its context. This sample stems from a study of control samples from healthy donors and cancer patients. Germline values: CDR1 GTSNPN, CDR2 SVGIG (reference sequence). V lost 4 bases, J lost 2 bases, and 3 bases stayed unmatched. CDR3 length: 13 residues. Profiled with immunoSEQ multiplex PCR; TCRdb holds only in-frame clones, not every one. The data show 130,000 to 150,000 clones, 80% to 95% seen once. The specimen sequenced was blood. The rearrangement joins TRBV30 to TRBJ2-3, with 7 positions matching TRBD1. This sequence originates from a man aged 30 to 45 in good health. CDR3 region: CAWIGQATDTQYF. The CDR3 nucleotides are TGTGCCTGGATTGGACAGGCCACAGATACGCAGTATTTT.